This T cell receptor (beta chain) derives from a study of T cell responses to AZD1222 COVID-19 vaccine. Whole-study findings and limits: Unmutated variant regions are reportedly targeted by nearly half of spike-specific TCRs. Repertoire sampling occurred only after the peak T cell response. Baseline serostatus was positive in only five to seven AZD1222 recipients. Clonal diversity may have been underestimated, and the donors were mostly white British, with more females than males.

Concerning this clone itself: What it recognizes is unknown.

The trim removed 3 bases at V and 1 base at J, leaving 8 bases unmatched. Germline V CDR1 and CDR2: SGHDN, FVKESK. The CDR3 has 17 amino acids. Produced via immunoSEQ multiplex PCR; TCRdb's table is partial and in-frame only. Here the sample spans some 150,000 clones, roughly 90% being singletons. The chain is built from TRBV14 and TRBJ2-1; 8 nucleotides agree with TRBD1. The receptor was isolated from an adult who received the AZD1222 COVID-19 vaccine. The sample was peripheral blood, taken 28 days after the second AZD1222 dose. CDR3 in DNA: TGTGCCAGCAGCCACAGAAGACAGGGGAATTCCTACAATGAGCAGTTCTTC. Protein product: CASSHRRQGNSYNEQFF. The whole variable domain, filled in from reference TRBV14 and TRBJ2-1, reads EAGVTQFPSHSVIEKGQTVTLRCDPISGHDNLYWYRRVMGKEIKFLLHFVKESKQDESGMPNNRFLAERTGGTYSTLKVQPAELEDSGVYFCASSHRRQGNSYNEQFFGPGTRLTVL.